Below, 14 T cell receptor beta chains from the same sample are listed, as sequenced in a study of blood T cell repertoires in COVID-19. The data were produced by immunoSEQ multiplex PCR, yet TCRdb's version contains in-frame clones alone and is incomplete. The table includes hundreds of thousands of clones, approximately 80% detected once. Specimen: peripheral blood. These receptors came from a woman over 75 with acute or convalescent COVID-19.

The genes are TRBV9 and TRBJ2-1; 8 nucleotides match TRBD2. The germline V gene encodes CDR1 SGDLS and CDR2 YYNGEE. The CDR3 is 16 residues long. V shed 4 bases and J 2 bases; nucleotides not matched to a gene: 8. The CDR3 here is CASSPVGGATYNEQFF. In nucleotides, the CDR3 is TGTGCCAGCAGCCCCGTCGGGGGGGCCACCTACAATGAGCAGTTCTTC. The variable domain in full, with the rest retrieved from reference TRBV9 and TRBJ2-1, is DSGVTQTPKHLITATGQRVTLRCSPRSGDLSVYWYQQSLDQGLQFLIQYYNGEERAKGNILERFSAQQFPDLHSELNLSSLELGDSALYFCASSPVGGATYNEQFFGPGTRLTVL.

This sequence joins TRBV28 and TRBJ1-1; possibly TRBD1 for D (5 bases). V was cut by 5 bases and J by 1 base, with 14 bases left in between. CDR3 size: 15 residues. CDR1 is MDHEN and CDR2 is SYDVKM in the germline V gene. The CDR3 nucleotides are TGTGCCAGCAGTCCACTCGACAGAGAGAACACTGAAGCTTTCTTT. Translating gives CASSPLDRENTEAFF.

CDR3 DNA: TGTGCCAGCAGACAGGGGAACACTGAAGCTTTCTTT. Translation gives CASRQGNTEAFF. V is TRBV6-5 and J is TRBJ1-1; D may be TRBD1 (6 bases). Trimming cost V 6 bases and J 1 base, with 6 bases left between them. The CDR3 is 12 amino acids. Germline CDR1 and CDR2: MNHEY and SVGAGI.

J is TRBJ1-2 and V is TRBV28; tentative D call: TRBD1 (6 bases). V lost 6 bases and J 4 bases, leaving 18 bases between the germline ends. Germline V CDR1 and CDR2: MDHEN, SYDVKM. The CDR3 consists of 15 residues. CDR3 protein: CASRPLGGPGYGYTF. In DNA, the CDR3 is TGTGCCAGCAGGCCCTTGGGGGGGCCCGGCTATGGCTACACCTTC.

This chain links TRBV5-5 with TRBJ1-2; perhaps TRBD1 as D (6 bases). This CDR3 spans 15 amino acids. V lost 0 bases to trimming and J lost 4 bases, with 13 bases between them. CDR1 SGHKS and CDR2 YYEKEE come from the germline V gene (reference sequence). This CDR3 reads CASSLEVGASYGYTF. The CDR3, as DNA: TGTGCCAGCAGCTTGGAGGTGGGGGCTAGCTATGGCTACACCTTC. Variable domain in full (rest from reference TRBV5-5 and TRBJ1-2): DAGVTQSPTHLIKTRGQQVTLRCSPISGHKSVSWYQQVLGQGPQFIFQYYEKEERGRGNFPDRFSARQFPNYSSELNVNALLLGDSALYLCASSLEVGASYGYTFGSGTRLTVV.

Here the CDR3 reads CASRGGQTNTGELFF. DNA of the CDR3: TGTGCCAGCAGGGGGGGACAGACGAACACCGGGGAGCTGTTTTTT. This chain uses TRBV2 with TRBJ2-2, with D perhaps matching TRBD1 (7 bases). Germline V gene sequence: CDR1 SNHLY, CDR2 FYNNEI. Between the trimmed V and J ends, which lost 6 bases and 0 bases, there was a span of 11 bases. The CDR3 extends over 15 amino acids.

The rearrangement links TRBV6-6 to TRBJ2-5; D perhaps matches TRBD1 (8 bases). The CDR3 loop spans 14 amino acids. Trimming left V 2 bases short and J 5 bases short, with 12 bases between. Germline lookup yields CDR1 MNHNY and CDR2 SVGAGI (reference sequence). In DNA, the CDR3 is TGTGCCAGCAGTTACGACAGGGGAGGGGAGACCCAGTACTTC. Protein: CASSYDRGGETQYF.

This clone was recorded once. The V gene is TRBV9, the J gene TRBJ2-3, with 8 bases lining up with TRBD1. CDR1 is SGDLS, CDR2 YYNGEE, per germline. The CDR3 covers 17 residues. Trimming removed 0 bases from V and 4 bases from J; junction bases left unmatched: 10. The CDR3 DNA reads as TGTGCCAGCAGCGTAGGCCAGGGGGCCCGAGTCGCAGATACGCAGTATTTT. It codes for CASSVGQGARVADTQYF.

This rearrangement joins TRBV19 to TRBJ1-1; weak D call: TRBD1 (5 bases). Trimming stripped 1 base from V and 5 bases from J, with 17 bases between. Germline V gene sequence: CDR1 LNHDA, CDR2 SQIVND (reference sequence). The CDR3 extends over 16 amino acids. The CDR3 here is CASSIVGSQGGTEAFF. CDR3 coding DNA: TGTGCCAGTAGTATAGTGGGCAGCCAGGGTGGGACTGAAGCTTTCTTT. Looking up the rest from reference TRBV19 and TRBJ1-1 gives the full variable domain: DGGITQSPKYLFRKEGQNVTLSCEQNLNHDAMYWYRQDPGQGLRLIYYSQIVNDFQKGDIAEGYSVSREKKESFPLTVTSAQKNPTAFYLCASSIVGSQGGTEAFFGQGTRLTVV.

V usage is TRBV7-2 and J usage is TRBJ1-1; D is unresolved. The ends were cut back, 3 bases at V and 5 bases at J, with 13 bases in the middle. CDR3 size: 14 residues. Germline CDR1 and CDR2: SGHTA and FQGNSA. As DNA, the CDR3 is TGTGCCAGCAGCTTCCGAGGAGGCTGGACTGAAGCTTTCTTT. Its protein product is CASSFRGGWTEAFF. Drawing the rest from reference TRBV7-2 and TRBJ1-1, the complete variable domain is GAGVSQSPSNKVTEKGKDVELRCDPISGHTALYWYRQSLGQGLEFLIYFQGNSAPDKSGLPSDRFSAERTGGSVSTLTIQRTQQEDSAVYLCASSFRGGWTEAFFGQGTRLTVV.

The chain is built from TRBV27 and TRBJ2-7; D gene ambiguous. CDR3 length: 12 amino acids. Germline values: CDR1 MNHEY, CDR2 SMNVEV (reference sequence). The V and J ends lost 6 bases and 5 bases respectively, with 11 bases between them. The chain's CDR3 is CASSTLGHEQYF. Written as DNA, the CDR3 is TGTGCCAGCAGCACCCTGGGCCACGAGCAGTACTTC.

The chain carries TRBV2 and TRBJ1-1; 10 positions agree with TRBD1. The germline V gene encodes CDR1 SNHLY and CDR2 FYNNEI. V was clipped by 5 bases and J by 5 bases; unmatched bases: 8. The CDR3 loop spans 15 amino acids. The CDR3, as DNA: TGTGCCAGCAGTCCAAAGACAGGGGGCTCTACTGAAGCTTTCTTT. Translating gives CASSPKTGGSTEAFF.

This clone is a singleton in its sample. The chain recombines TRBV3-1 (or the pseudogene TRBV3-2) with TRBJ1-1, with 9 bases lining up with TRBD1. This CDR3 contains 12 residues. Germline V CDR1 and CDR2: LGHDT, YNNKEL (reference sequence). J lost 10 bases, V lost 4 bases, and 4 bases had no gene match. CDR3 in DNA: TGTGCCAGCAGCCGGACGACAGGGGGAGCTTTCTTT. Translating it yields CASSRTTGGAFF.

This clone turned up a few times. This rearrangement joins TRBV6-2 or TRBV6-3 to TRBJ2-1; 9 bases are shared with TRBD2. This CDR3 spans 20 amino acids. CDR1 and CDR2 from the germline V gene are MNHEY and SVGEGT. V was clipped by 2 bases and J by 4 bases; unmatched bases: 18. The CDR3 coding sequence is TGTGCCAGCAGTTACAGCGGGACTAGCCAACCCAATCCCTCATACAATGAGCAGTTCTTC. This gives the protein CASSYSGTSQPNPSYNEQFF.